This is a list of T cell receptor beta chains from one sample in a study of CD4 and CD8 cells across lung adenocarcinoma regions. Using its own MiXCR run on the PCR reads, TCRdb lists one record per CDR3 protein. The sample contains around 10,000 distinct CDR3 sequences, approximately 48% of which appear only once. The sequenced material came from CD4+ T cells from the margin of a lung tumor. The receptors here all came from a female donor with lung adenocarcinoma. The CD4 and CD8 labels of this study may be unreliable. CDR3s include the opening cysteine and the closing phenylalanine or tryptophan. Fields, in order: clone size, J gene, V gene, D gene, CDR3 protein, CDR3 DNA. The D gene is left open where the match is weak. Not every row has a clone size; where given, it reads once, few, many or a size class.

-,TRBJ2-2,TRBV7-2,TRBD2,CASIPTSGLNTGELFF,TGTGCCAGCATCCCTACTAGCGGACTGAACACCGGGGAGCTGTTTTTT
once,TRBJ2-7,TRBV30,-,CAWRFRGSGEQYF,TGTGCCTGGAGGTTCCGCGGTTCGGGTGAGCAGTACTTC
medium-sized,TRBJ1-6,TRBV6-1,TRBD1,CASRTGNSPLHF,TGTGCCAGCAGGACAGGGAATTCACCCCTCCACTTT
once,TRBJ2-7,TRBV14,TRBD1,CASSPGQGHEQYF,TGTGCCAGCAGCCCCGGACAGGGCCACGAGCAGTACTTC
-,TRBJ2-3,TRBV6-5,TRBD2,CASSLGGGPKNTQYF,TGTGCCAGCAGTTTGGGGGGGGGACCCAAAAACACGCAGTACTTT
-,TRBJ2-7,TRBV6-1,TRBD1,CASSRPGGEQYF,TGTGCCAGCAGTCGTCCAGGGGGCGAGCAGTACTTC
-,TRBJ2-1,TRBV6-1,-,CASSEAGGSPYNEQFF,TGTGCCAGCAGTGAAGCAGGGGGGTCCCCCTACAATGAGCAGTTCTTC
-,TRBJ2-4,TRBV6-5,TRBD2,CASSYQGTSAKNTQYF,TGTGCCAGCAGTTACCAGGGGACTAGCGCCAAAAACACGCAGTATTTC
once,TRBJ2-1,TRBV7-2,TRBD2,CASSFSGGSYEQFF,TGTGCCAGCAGCTTTAGCGGGGGATCCTACGAGCAGTTCTTC
once,TRBJ2-1,TRBV6-1,TRBD2,CASSEYEPGGIYNEQFF,TGTGCCAGCAGTGAATATGAGCCGGGGGGTATTTACAATGAGCAGTTCTTC
-,TRBJ2-5,TRBV27,TRBD2,CASGGSGGFDQETQYF,TGTGCCAGCGGGGGGAGCGGGGGCTTTGACCAAGAGACCCAGTACTTC
-,TRBJ1-1,TRBV7-2,-,CASRRGNQNTEAFF,TGTGCCAGCAGAAGGGGTAATCAGAACACTGAAGCTTTCTTT
-,TRBJ2-2,TRBV6-1,-,CASSIQGTGELFF,TGTGCCAGCAGCATACAAGGGACCGGGGAGCTGTTTTTT
-,TRBJ2-7,TRBV6-1,-,CASSGAGASYEQYF,TGTGCCAGTTCAGGGGCGGGCGCATCCTACGAGCAGTACTTC
-,TRBJ1-2,TRBV6-1,-,CASSEDGGRFYGYTF,TGTGCCAGCAGTGAAGACGGGGGGCGCTTCTATGGCTACACCTTC
few,TRBJ2-7,TRBV11-3,-,CASSLEGEEQYF,TGTGCCAGCAGCTTAGAGGGAGAGGAGCAGTACTTC
few,TRBJ2-3,TRBV9,-,CASSATRDTDTQYF,TGTGCCAGCAGCGCGACTAGAGACACAGATACGCAGTATTTT
few,TRBJ1-1,TRBV6-1,-,CASSAKTGGSTEAFF,TGTGCCAGCAGTGCAAAGACAGGAGGCTCCACTGAAGCTTTCTTT
many,TRBJ2-1,TRBV10-1,-,CASSGQANEQFF,TGCGCCAGCAGTGGTCAAGCAAATGAGCAGTTCTTC
-,TRBJ2-1,TRBV10-3,TRBD1,CASSESGGIETQFF,TGTGCCAGCAGTGAGTCAGGGGGCATAGAGACCCAGTTCTTC
-,TRBJ2-7,TRBV6-1,TRBD2,CASSEGVAGKYEQYF,TGTGCCAGCAGTGAAGGAGTAGCGGGAAAGTACGAGCAGTACTTC
many,TRBJ1-2,TRBV10-2,-,CASSEFLDPRGYTF,TGCGCCAGCAGTGAGTTTCTAGACCCTCGAGGCTACACCTTC
-,TRBJ2-5,TRBV3-1,-,CASSQERELVADQETQYF,TGTGCCAGCAGCCAAGAGCGCGAACTAGTGGCGGACCAAGAGACCCAGTACTTC
once,TRBJ2-5,TRBV6-2/TRBV6-3,-,CARGHGARGPETQYF,TGTGCCAGGGGGCACGGGGCCCGAGGCCCAGAGACCCAGTACTTC
few,TRBJ2-7,TRBV20-1,TRBD1,CSARDHRGMTYEQYF,TGCAGTGCTAGAGATCACAGGGGTATGACCTACGAGCAGTACTTC
many,TRBJ2-1,TRBV6-1,-,CASIGRVDWVETQFF,TGTGCCAGCATCGGAAGGGTGGACTGGGTAGAGACCCAGTTCTTC
few,TRBJ2-1,TRBV12-3/TRBV12-4,-,CASRLTGSYNEQFF,TGTGCCAGCAGGTTGACAGGATCCTACAATGAGCAGTTCTTC
medium-sized,TRBJ2-3,TRBV6-1,-,CASRRMRFTDTQYF,TGTGCCAGCAGGCGGATGAGGTTCACAGATACGCAGTATTTT
-,TRBJ2-4,TRBV7-5,-,CICVPSFCGSLCIEGASSEVPCCF,TGTATCTGTGTCCCAAGCTTCTGTGGGTCTCTTTGCATTGAGGGTGCAAGCTCAGAGGTGCCTTGCTGCTTC
many,TRBJ2-5,TRBV6-1,-,CASKYGTDTQYF,TGTGCCAGCAAATATGGGACGGACACCCAGTACTTC
-,TRBJ2-1,TRBV6-5,-,CASSYSSRLPNNREQFF,TGTGCCAGCAGTTACTCGAGCCGACTTCCAAATAACAGAGAGCAGTTCTTC
-,TRBJ2-4,TRBV7-2,TRBD1,CGSRGPGAKNTQYF,TGTGGCAGCAGGGGGCCGGGAGCCAAAAATACTCAGTACTTC
-,TRBJ2-1,TRBV6-5,-,CASSYGGDSYNEQFF,TGTGCCAGCAGTTACGGAGGGGACTCCTACAATGAGCAGTTCTTC
-,TRBJ2-3,TRBV6-1,-,CASSVGTGGRAPDTQYF,TGTGCCAGCAGTGTGGGGACTGGGGGGCGGGCGCCAGATACGCAGTATTTT
-,TRBJ1-4,TRBV11-3,TRBD1,CASSFRQGGEKLFF,TGTGCCAGCAGCTTTCGACAGGGAGGAGAAAAACTGTTTTTT
-,TRBJ2-7,TRBV27,-,CASSFGRGHYEQYF,TGTGCCAGCAGTTTCGGCAGGGGACACTACGAGCAGTACTTC
-,TRBJ2-1,TRBV9,-,CASSVGGADEQFF,TGTGCCAGCAGCGTAGGGGGGGCGGATGAGCAGTTCTTC
medium-sized,TRBJ2-2,TRBV6-5,-,CASSYKRNTGELFF,TGTGCCAGCAGTTATAAAAGAAACACCGGGGAGCTGTTTTTT
-,TRBJ2-3,TRBV10-1,TRBD2,CARGRGGRDGETQYF,TGCGCCAGGGGCCGGGGGGGCCGAGACGGAGAGACGCAGTATTTC
-,TRBJ1-6,TRBV6-5,-,CASSYSQNSPLHF,TGTGCCAGCAGTTACTCCCAAAATTCACCCCTCCACTTT
-,TRBJ2-1,TRBV6-5,TRBD2,CASSYPLAGGGNEQFF,TGTGCCAGCAGTTACCCCTTAGCGGGAGGCGGCAATGAGCAGTTCTTC
once,TRBJ2-1,TRBV6-1,TRBD2,CASSGLAGVHEQFF,TGTGCCAGCAGTGGGCTAGCGGGAGTACATGAGCAGTTCTTC
few,TRBJ2-5,TRBV7-3,TRBD1,CASSLTGDQETQYF,TGTGCCAGCAGCTTGACAGGGGACCAAGAGACCCAGTACTTC
-,TRBJ2-3,TRBV6-5,-,CASSYWQATGAQYF,TGTGCCAGCAGTTACTGGCAGGCAACCGGGGCGCAGTATTTT
-,TRBJ1-6,TRBV6-5,-,CASSNPSGLNSPLHF,TGTGCCAGCAGTAACCCCTCAGGGCTCAATTCACCCCTCCACTTT
medium-sized,TRBJ2-2,TRBV6-1,-,CASSENPGLNTGELFF,TGTGCCAGCAGTGAAAACCCAGGATTGAACACCGGGGAGCTGTTTTTT
-,TRBJ2-1,TRBV7-6,TRBD2,CASSPGLAQNNEQFF,TGTGCCAGCAGCCCGGGACTAGCACAGAACAATGAGCAGTTCTTC
few,TRBJ2-7,TRBV6-1,TRBD1,CASRDRDRAHYEQYF,TGTGCCAGCAGAGATCGGGACAGGGCCCACTACGAGCAGTACTTC
medium-sized,TRBJ2-2,TRBV6-5,-,CASSYRSTGGELFF,TGTGCCAGCAGTTATCGGAGCACTGGCGGGGAGCTGTTTTTT
medium-sized,TRBJ2-2,TRBV7-2,-,CASSVHRATGELFF,TGTGCCAGCAGCGTTCACAGGGCCACCGGGGAGCTGTTTTTT
few,TRBJ2-5,TRBV7-2,-,CASRPDSLETQYF,TGTGCCAGCAGGCCTGACAGCCTAGAGACCCAGTACTTC
-,TRBJ2-3,TRBV6-1,TRBD1,CASSIQGGQGIVLVTQYF,TGTGCCAGCAGTATTCAGGGGGGACAGGGGATTGTTTTGGTTACGCAGTATTTT
few,TRBJ2-1,TRBV9,-,CASSFRRDEQFF,TGTGCCAGCAGTTTTAGGCGGGATGAGCAGTTCTTC
-,TRBJ2-5,TRBV27,-,CASSLQALSTNAQFF,TGTGCCAGCAGCCTCCAGGCGCTGAGCACAAATGCGCAGTTTTTT
-,TRBJ2-1,TRBV20-1,TRBD2,CSARPPGLAHNEQFF,TGCAGTGCTAGACCACCGGGACTAGCCCACAATGAGCAGTTCTTC
once,TRBJ2-7,TRBV7-2,TRBD2,CASSSRLAGAEQYF,TGTGCCAGCAGCTCAAGACTAGCGGGAGCCGAGCAGTACTTC
medium-sized,TRBJ2-1,TRBV27,-,CASTLTLALGSDEQFF,TGTGCCAGCACTCTAACACTAGCCTTGGGGTCGGATGAGCAGTTCTTC
few,TRBJ2-3,TRBV3-1,-,CAVRAGSTDTQYF,TGTGCCGTGAGGGCAGGGAGCACAGATACGCAGTATTTT
many,TRBJ1-2,TRBV6-2/TRBV6-3,TRBD1,CASKGTGRANGYTF,TGTGCCAGCAAAGGGACAGGCAGGGCGAATGGCTACACCTTC